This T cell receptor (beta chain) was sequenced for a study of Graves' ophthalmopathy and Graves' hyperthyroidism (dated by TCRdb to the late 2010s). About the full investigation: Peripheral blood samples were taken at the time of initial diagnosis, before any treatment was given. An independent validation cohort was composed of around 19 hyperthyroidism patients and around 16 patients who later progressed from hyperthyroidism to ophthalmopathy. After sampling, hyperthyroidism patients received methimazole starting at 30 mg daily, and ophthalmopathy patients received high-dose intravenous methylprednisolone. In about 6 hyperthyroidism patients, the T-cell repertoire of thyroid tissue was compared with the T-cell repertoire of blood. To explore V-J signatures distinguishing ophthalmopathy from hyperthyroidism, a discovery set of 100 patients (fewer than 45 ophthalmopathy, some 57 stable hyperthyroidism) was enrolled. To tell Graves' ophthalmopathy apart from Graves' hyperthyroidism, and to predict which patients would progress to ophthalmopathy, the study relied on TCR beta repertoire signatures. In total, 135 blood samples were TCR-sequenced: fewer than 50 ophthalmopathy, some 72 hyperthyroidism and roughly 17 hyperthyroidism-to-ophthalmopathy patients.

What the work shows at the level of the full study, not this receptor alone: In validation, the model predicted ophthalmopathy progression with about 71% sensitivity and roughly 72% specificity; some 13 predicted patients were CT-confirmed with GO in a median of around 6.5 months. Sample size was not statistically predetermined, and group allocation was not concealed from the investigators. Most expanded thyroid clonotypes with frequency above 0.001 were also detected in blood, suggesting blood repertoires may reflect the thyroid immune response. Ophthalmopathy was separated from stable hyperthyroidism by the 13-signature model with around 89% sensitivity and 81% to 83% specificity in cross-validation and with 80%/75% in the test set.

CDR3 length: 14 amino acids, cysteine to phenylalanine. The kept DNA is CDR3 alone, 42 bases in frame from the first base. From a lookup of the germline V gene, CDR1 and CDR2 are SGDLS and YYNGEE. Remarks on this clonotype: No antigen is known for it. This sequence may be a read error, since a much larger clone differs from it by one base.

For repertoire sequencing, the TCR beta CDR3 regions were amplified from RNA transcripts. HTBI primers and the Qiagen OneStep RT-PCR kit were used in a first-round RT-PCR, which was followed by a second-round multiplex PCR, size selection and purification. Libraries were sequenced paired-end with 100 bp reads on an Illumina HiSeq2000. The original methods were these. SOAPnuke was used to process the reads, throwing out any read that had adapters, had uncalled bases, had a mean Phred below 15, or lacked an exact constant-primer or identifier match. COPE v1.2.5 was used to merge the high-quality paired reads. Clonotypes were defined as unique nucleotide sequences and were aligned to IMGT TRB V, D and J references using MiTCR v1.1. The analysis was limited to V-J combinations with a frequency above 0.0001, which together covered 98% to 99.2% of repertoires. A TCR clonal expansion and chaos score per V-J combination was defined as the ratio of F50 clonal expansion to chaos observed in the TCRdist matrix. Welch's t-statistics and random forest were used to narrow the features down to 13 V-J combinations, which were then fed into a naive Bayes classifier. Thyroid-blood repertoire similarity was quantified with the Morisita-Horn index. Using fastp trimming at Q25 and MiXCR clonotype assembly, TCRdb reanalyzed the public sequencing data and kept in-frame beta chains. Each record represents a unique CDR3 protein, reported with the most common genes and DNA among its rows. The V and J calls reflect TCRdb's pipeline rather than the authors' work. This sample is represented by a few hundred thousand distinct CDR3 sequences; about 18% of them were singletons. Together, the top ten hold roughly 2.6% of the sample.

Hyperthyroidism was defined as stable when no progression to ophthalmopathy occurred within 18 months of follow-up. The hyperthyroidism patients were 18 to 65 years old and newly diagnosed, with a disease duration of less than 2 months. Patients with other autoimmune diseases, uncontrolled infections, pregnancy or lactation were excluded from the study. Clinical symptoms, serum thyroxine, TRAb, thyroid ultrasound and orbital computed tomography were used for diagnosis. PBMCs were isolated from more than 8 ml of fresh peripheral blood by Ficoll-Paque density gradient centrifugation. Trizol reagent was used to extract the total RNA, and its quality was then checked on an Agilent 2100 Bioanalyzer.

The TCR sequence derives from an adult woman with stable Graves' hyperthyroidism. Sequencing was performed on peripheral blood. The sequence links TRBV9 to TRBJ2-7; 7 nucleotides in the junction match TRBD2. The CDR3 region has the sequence CASSPQTSQYEQCF. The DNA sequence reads TGTGCCAGCAGCCCCCAGACTAGCCAGTACGAGCAGTGCTTC.